This TCR beta chain was sequenced for a study of shared clonotypes between healthy human individuals. General study results and limits: A small donor pool kept down the genetic and exposure-history diversity that was represented.

The CDR3 loop spans 14 amino acids. The germline gives CDR1 LNHDA, CDR2 SQIVND (reference sequence). Deletions cut 3 bases from V and 1 base from J, with 6 bases between. In replicate PCRs of unsorted PBMC, around 310 ng DNA, about 31,000 T cell genomes, was used. Spread over ten immunoSEQ deep assay plates, unsorted PBMC DNA underwent sequencing. Profiling relied on immunoSEQ multiplex PCR, and the TCRdb table lists in-frame clones only, not all of them. The table shows 450,000 to 600,000 clones, with 65% to 80% occurring only once. Those who donated, Caucasian adults without exception, all lived in Nashville, Tennessee. This clone has just a few counts. Its antigen is still unknown.

This clonotype was obtained from a middle-aged woman in good health. Some clones in this sample may be carry-over from other donors' samples. Sequences were obtained from PBMCs. The chain employs TRBV19 and TRBJ2-2, with unresolved D. DNA of the CDR3: TGTGCCAGTAGTATTAACCAGAACACCGGGGAGCTGTTTTTT. Its protein product is CASSINQNTGELFF.